Listed below are T cell receptor beta chains from one sample, sequenced in a study of blood T cell repertoires in COVID-19. Here immunoSEQ multiplex PCR was the method, and the copy in TCRdb shows in-frame clones only, minus some. Of approximately 210,000 clones in the sample, about 91% were seen once. Sequencing input: peripheral blood. These receptors all come from a woman in her forties with acute or convalescent COVID-19. Both conserved end residues are part of each CDR3. The D gene is left open where the match is weak. The listing skips clone size in some rows; elsewhere it reads once, few, many or a size class.

j_call d_call v_call clone_size cdr3_nt cdr3_aa
TRBJ1-6 TRBD1 TRBV9 NA TGTGCCAGCAGCGCTCGGGACAGGGGGTCCCCCCTCCACTTT CASSARDRGSPLHF
TRBJ1-4 TRBD1 TRBV5-5 once TGTGCCAGCAGCTTGATTGACAGGGGGCTAACTAATGAAAAACTGTTTTTT CASSLIDRGLTNEKLFF
TRBJ1-2 NA TRBV20-1 NA TGCAGTGCTAGTTTTTCCTTCGGTGGCTACACCTTC CSASFSFGGYTF
TRBJ2-4 NA TRBV7-3 NA TGTGCCAGCAGCTTAATGAGTCGGGGTGGAGTGGACATTCAGTACTTC CASSLMSRGGVDIQYF
TRBJ2-2 TRBD2 TRBV9 NA TGTGCCAGCAGCCCCGGCGGGAGGGGGCACACCGGGGAGCTGTTTTTT CASSPGGRGHTGELFF
TRBJ2-2 TRBD2 TRBV7-2 NA TGTGCCAGCAGCCTAGGGGCTAGCGGGGGCTTTTACACCGGGGAGCTGTTTTTT CASSLGASGGFYTGELFF
TRBJ1-6 NA TRBV5-6 NA TGTGCCAGCAGCTTGGTGGGGGCCGGGGCGGATTCACCCCTCCACTTT CASSLVGAGADSPLHF
TRBJ1-2 TRBD1 TRBV7-2 NA TGTGCCAGCAGCCAAAATACAGGGGGCCTCTATGGCTACACCTTC CASSQNTGGLYGYTF
TRBJ1-1 TRBD1 TRBV6-6 NA TGTGCCAGCAGTTTGGGGACAGGGGGCGTCAACACTGAAGCTTTCTTT CASSLGTGGVNTEAFF
TRBJ1-2 TRBD1 TRBV6-5 NA TGTGCCAGCAGCATCCGGGACAGCGCTTTCTATGGCTACACCTTC CASSIRDSAFYGYTF
TRBJ2-1 NA TRBV10-2 NA TGCGCCAGCAGCGATTTGGCGGAGCGCTACAATGAGCAGTTCTTC CASSDLAERYNEQFF
TRBJ1-1 NA TRBV10-3 NA TGTGCCATCAGGGACATATACACTGAAGCTTTCTTT CAIRDIYTEAFF
TRBJ1-1 NA TRBV12-5 NA TGTGCTAGTGGTTTGGTACTTCGAGGAGGAGGCACTGAAGCTTTCTTT CASGLVLRGGGTEAFF
TRBJ1-2 NA TRBV10-3 NA TGTGCCATCAGTGAGTCTACAGGGTACTATGGCTACACCTTC CAISESTGYYGYTF
TRBJ1-2 NA TRBV25-1 NA TGTGCCAGCAGTGAATCTGGTGGGGGGTATGGCTACACCTTC CASSESGGGYGYTF
TRBJ1-1 NA TRBV25-1 NA TGTGCCAGCAGTCTCGCGGTGGAAGCTTTCTTT CASSLAVEAFF